Reported below is one T cell receptor beta chain. The data were taken from a study of blood T cell repertoires in COVID-19. Sequencing used immunoSEQ multiplex PCR; TCRdb keeps in-frame clones, though not all of them. This repertoire shows approximately 260,000 clones, over 85% found once; its top ten account for around 1.9%. Trimming took 3 bases from V and 8 from J; bases not matched to a gene: 7. Germline V CDR1 and CDR2: LNHDA, SQIVND (reference sequence). The CDR3 spans 14 residues. V is TRBV19 and J is TRBJ2-4; 7 bases are a match to TRBD2. The clonotype was recovered from an older woman who had recovered from COVID-19. The sequencing input was PBMCs or T cells enriched from blood (not recorded which). The CDR3 sequence is CASSIWREYYIQYF. CDR3 DNA: TGTGCCAGTAGTATTTGGCGGGAGTATTACATTCAGTACTTC.